Presented here are 5 T cell receptor beta chains from one specimen sequenced in a study of cytomegalovirus exposure and HLA in healthy donors. Amplification used 60 Vbeta primers and 13 Jbeta primers. Using immunoSEQ multiplex PCR, the repertoire was profiled, and TCRdb retains in-frame clones only, with some absent. The sample totals 140,000 to 150,000 clones; its top ten clones hold approximately 1%. Source material: PBMCs. The source is a male donor in good health and CMV-seronegative.

This chain uses TRBV27 with TRBJ1-5, with 7 bases fitting TRBD1. This CDR3 spans 15 amino acids. J was trimmed by 6 bases and V by 9 bases; bases with no gene match: 14. CDR1 MNHEY and CDR2 SMNVEV come from the germline V gene (reference sequence). CDR3 sequence: CASRTLGQMSQPQHF. DNA of the CDR3: TGTGCCAGTAGGACTTTGGGACAGATGAGTCAGCCCCAGCATTTT.

The V gene is TRBV30, the J gene TRBJ2-2; 11 positions match TRBD1. V lost 8 bases, J lost 5 bases, and 7 bases stayed unmatched. Germline CDR1 and CDR2: GTSNPN and SVGIG (reference sequence). CDR3 length equals 14 residues. For the CDR3, the DNA is TGTGCCGGACCAGGACAGGGGGCTACCGGGGAGCTGTTTTTT. It encodes CAGPGQGATGELFF. Variable domain in full (rest from reference TRBV30 and TRBJ2-2): SQTIHQWPATLVQPVGSPLSLECTVEGTSNPNLYWYRQAAGRGLQLLFYSVGIGQISSEVPQNLSASRPQDRQFILSSKKLLLSDSGFYLCAGPGQGATGELFFGEGSRLTVL.

V gene TRBV4-1 combines with J gene TRBJ1-2; the match to TRBD1 covers 9 bases. The CDR3 spans 17 residues. Germline trimming cut 0 bases from V and 4 bases from J; bases unmatched to any gene: 9. Germline V lookup: CDR1 MGHRA, CDR2 YSYEKL. The CDR3 reads CASSQDLGTGIVYGYTF. In DNA form, the CDR3 reads TGCGCCAGCAGCCAAGATTTGGGGACAGGGATAGTCTATGGCTACACCTTC.

The rearrangement uses TRBV6-5 and TRBJ1-1; D is perhaps TRBD1 (6 bases). The ends were cut back, 6 bases at V and 1 base at J, with 9 bases in the middle. The CDR3 totals 13 residues. Germline CDR1 is MNHEY and CDR2 is SVGAGI. The CDR3 sequence: CASRSTGNTEAFF. CDR3 DNA sequence: TGTGCCAGCAGGTCGACAGGGAACACTGAAGCTTTCTTT.

The V gene is TRBV5-8, the J gene TRBJ2-3; D uncertain. This CDR3 region has 13 residues. V was shortened by 2 bases and J by 1 base, with 5 bases between the two germline ends. Germline CDR1 and CDR2: SGHTS and YDEGEE. Here the CDR3 reads CASSFYRTDTQYF. CDR3 nucleotide sequence: TGTGCCAGCAGCTTCTACCGCACAGATACGCAGTATTTT.